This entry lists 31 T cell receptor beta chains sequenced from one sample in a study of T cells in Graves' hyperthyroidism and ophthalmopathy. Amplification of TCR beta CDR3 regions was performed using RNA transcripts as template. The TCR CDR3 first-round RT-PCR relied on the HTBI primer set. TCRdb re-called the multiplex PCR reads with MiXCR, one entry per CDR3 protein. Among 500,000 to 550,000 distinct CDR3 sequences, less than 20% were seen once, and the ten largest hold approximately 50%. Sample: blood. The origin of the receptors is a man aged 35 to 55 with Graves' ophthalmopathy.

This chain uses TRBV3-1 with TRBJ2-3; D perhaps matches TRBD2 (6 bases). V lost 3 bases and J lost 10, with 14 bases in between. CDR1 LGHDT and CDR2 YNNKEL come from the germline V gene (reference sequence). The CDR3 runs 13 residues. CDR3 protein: CASSQGWAGPQYF. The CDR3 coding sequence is TGTGCCAGCAGCCAGGGTTGGGCGGGGCCGCAGTATTTT.

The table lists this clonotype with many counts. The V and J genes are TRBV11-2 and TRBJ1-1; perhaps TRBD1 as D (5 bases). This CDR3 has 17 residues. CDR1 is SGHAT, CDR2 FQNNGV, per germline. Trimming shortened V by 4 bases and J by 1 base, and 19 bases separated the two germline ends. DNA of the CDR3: TGTGCCAGCAGCTGGGGGGGGGTCAGGGATTCGAACACTGAAGCTTTCTTT. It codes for CASSWGGVRDSNTEAFF.

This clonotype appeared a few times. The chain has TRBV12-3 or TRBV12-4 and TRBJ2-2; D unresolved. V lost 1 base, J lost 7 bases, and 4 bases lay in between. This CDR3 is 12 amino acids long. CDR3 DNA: TGTGCCAGCAGTTTAGTGTTCGGGGAGCTGTTTTTT. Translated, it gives CASSLVFGELFF.

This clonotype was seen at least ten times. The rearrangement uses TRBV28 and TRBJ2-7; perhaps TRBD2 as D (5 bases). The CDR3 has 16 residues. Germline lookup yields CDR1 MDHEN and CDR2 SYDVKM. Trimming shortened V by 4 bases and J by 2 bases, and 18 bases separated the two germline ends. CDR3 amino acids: CASSSQAGGSPYEQYF. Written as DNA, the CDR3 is TGTGCCAGCAGTTCCCAAGCCGGTGGGAGCCCCTACGAGCAGTACTTC. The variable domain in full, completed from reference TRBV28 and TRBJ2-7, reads DVKVTQSSRYLVKRTGEKVFLECVQDMDHENMFWYRQDPGLGLRLIYFSYDVKMKEKGDIPEGYSVSREKKERFSLILESASTNQTSMYLCASSSQAGGSPYEQYFGPGTRLTVT.

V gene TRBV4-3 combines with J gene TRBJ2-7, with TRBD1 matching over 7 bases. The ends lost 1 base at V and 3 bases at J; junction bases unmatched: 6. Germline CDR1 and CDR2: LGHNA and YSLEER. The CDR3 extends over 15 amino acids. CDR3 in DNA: TGCGCCAGCAGCCAAGGGACAGGAACGGTCTACGAGCAGTACTTC. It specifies CASSQGTGTVYEQYF.

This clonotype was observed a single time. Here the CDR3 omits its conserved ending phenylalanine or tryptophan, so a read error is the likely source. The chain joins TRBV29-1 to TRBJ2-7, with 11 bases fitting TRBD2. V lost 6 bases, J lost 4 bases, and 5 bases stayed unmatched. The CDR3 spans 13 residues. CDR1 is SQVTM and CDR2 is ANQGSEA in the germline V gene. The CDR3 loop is CSVRLAGIYEQYL. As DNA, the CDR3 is TGCAGCGTCAGACTAGCGGGGATTTACGAGCAGTACCTC.

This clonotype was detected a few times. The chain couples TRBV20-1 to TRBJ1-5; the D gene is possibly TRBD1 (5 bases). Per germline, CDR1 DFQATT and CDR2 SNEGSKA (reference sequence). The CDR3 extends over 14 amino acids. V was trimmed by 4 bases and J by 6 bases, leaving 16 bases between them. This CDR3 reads CSAMSRQGLQPQHF. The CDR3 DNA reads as TGCAGTGCTATGAGCCGGCAGGGCCTTCAGCCCCAGCATTTT.

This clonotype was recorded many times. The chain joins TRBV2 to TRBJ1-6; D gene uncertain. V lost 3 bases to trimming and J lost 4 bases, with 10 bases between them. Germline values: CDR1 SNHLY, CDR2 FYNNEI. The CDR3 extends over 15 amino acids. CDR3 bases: TGTGCCAGCAGTGAGTCTGGGCTATATAATTCACCCCTCCACTTT. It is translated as CASSESGLYNSPLHF.

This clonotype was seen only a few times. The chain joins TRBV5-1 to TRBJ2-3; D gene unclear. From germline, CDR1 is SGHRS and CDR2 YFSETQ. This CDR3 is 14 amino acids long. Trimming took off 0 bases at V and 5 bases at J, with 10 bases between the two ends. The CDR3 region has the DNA TGCGCCAGCAGCTTGGGTGCCCAGGAAGATACGCAGTATTTT. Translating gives CASSLGAQEDTQYF.

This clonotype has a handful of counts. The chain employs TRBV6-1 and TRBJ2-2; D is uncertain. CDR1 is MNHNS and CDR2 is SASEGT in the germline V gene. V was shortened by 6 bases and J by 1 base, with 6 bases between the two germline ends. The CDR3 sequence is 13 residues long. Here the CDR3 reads CASRTRNTGELFF. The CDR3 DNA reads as TGTGCCAGCAGAACCAGGAACACCGGGGAGCTGTTTTTT.

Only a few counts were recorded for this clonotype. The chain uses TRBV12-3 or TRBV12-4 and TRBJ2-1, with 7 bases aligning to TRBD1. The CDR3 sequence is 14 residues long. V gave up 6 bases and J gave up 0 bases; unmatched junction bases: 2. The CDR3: CASRGDSSYNEQFF. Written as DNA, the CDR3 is TGTGCCAGCAGAGGGGACAGCTCCTACAATGAGCAGTTCTTC.

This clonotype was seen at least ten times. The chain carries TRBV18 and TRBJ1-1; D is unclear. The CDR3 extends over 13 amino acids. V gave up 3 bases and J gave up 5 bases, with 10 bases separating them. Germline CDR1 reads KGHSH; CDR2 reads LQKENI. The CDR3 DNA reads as TGTGCCAGCTCACCGCAGGCGGGGACTGAAGCTTTCTTT. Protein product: CASSPQAGTEAFF.

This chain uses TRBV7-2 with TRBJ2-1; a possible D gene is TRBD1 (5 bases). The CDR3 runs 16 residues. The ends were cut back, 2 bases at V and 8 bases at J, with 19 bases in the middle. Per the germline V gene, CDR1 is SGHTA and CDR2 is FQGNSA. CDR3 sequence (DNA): TGTGCCAGCAGCTTAAACGCCGCAGGGCTGGGGTATGAGCAGTTCTTC. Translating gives CASSLNAAGLGYEQFF. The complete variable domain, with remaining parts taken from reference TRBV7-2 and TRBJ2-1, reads GAGVSQSPSNKVTEKGKDVELRCDPISGHTALYWYRQSLGQGLEFLIYFQGNSAPDKSGLPSDRFSAERTGGSVSTLTIQRTQQEDSAVYLCASSLNAAGLGYEQFFGPGTRLTVL.

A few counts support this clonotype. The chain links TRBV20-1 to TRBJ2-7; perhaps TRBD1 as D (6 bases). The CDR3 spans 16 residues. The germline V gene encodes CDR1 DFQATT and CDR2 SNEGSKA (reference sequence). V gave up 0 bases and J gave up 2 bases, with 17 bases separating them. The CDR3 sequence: CSARDRGGQLTYEQYF. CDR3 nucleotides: TGCAGTGCTAGAGATAGGGGCGGACAGCTAACCTACGAGCAGTACTTC.

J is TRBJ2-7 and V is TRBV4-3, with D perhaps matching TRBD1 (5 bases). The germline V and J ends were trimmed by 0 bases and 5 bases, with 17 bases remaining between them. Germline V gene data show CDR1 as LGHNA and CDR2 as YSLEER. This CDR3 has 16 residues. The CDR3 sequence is CASSQDPQAPPNEQYF. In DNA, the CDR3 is TGCGCCAGCAGCCAAGATCCACAGGCTCCCCCAAACGAGCAGTACTTC.

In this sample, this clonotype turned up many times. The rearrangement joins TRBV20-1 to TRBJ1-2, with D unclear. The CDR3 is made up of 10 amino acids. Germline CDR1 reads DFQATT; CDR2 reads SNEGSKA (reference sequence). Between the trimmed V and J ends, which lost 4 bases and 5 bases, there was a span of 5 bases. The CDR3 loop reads CSATDYGYTF. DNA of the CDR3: TGCAGTGCTACGGATTATGGCTACACCTTC.

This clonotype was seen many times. CDR3 residues: CSVSGGLDPDTQYF. CDR3 DNA: TGCAGCGTCTCAGGGGGGCTAGACCCAGATACGCAGTATTTT. J is TRBJ2-3 and V is TRBV29-1; possible D gene TRBD1, 7 bases. CDR1 and CDR2 from the germline V gene are SQVTM and ANQGSEA. V was clipped by 6 bases and J by 4 bases, with 17 bases between them. The CDR3 length is 14 residues.

The CDR3 loop reads CASRTTKNYNTEAFF. The CDR3 DNA is TGTGCCAGCAGGACTACAAAAAATTATAACACTGAAGCTTTCTTT. The chain recombines TRBV5-6 with TRBJ1-1; D remains ambiguous. This CDR3 has 15 amino acids. Trimming left V 5 bases short and J 2 bases short, with 16 bases between. Germline V gene lookup returns CDR1 SGHDT and CDR2 YYEEEE.

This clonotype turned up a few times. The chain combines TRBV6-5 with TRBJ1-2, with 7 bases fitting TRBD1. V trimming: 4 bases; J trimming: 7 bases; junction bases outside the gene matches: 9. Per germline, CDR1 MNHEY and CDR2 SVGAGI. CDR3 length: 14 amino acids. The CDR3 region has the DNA TGTGCCAGCAGTTTGGGACAGCGGGGCTCTGGCTACACCTTC. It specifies CASSLGQRGSGYTF.

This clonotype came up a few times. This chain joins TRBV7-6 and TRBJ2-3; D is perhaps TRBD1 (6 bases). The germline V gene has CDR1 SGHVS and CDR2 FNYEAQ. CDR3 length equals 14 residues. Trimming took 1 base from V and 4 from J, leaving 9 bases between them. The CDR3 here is CASSLDRAADTQYF. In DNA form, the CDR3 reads TGTGCCAGCAGCTTAGACAGGGCGGCAGATACGCAGTATTTT.

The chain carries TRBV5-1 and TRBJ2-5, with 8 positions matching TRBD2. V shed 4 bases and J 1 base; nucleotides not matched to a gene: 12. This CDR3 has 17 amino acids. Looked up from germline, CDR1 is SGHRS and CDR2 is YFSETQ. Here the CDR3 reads CASSKEGGGPSQETQYF. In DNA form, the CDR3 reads TGCGCCAGCAGCAAGGAAGGCGGGGGGCCATCCCAAGAGACCCAGTACTTC.

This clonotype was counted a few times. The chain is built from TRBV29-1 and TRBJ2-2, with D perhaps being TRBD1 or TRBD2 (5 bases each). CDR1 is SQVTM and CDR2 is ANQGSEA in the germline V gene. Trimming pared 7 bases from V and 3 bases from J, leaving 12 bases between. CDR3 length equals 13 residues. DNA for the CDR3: TGCAGCGCACAAAGGGGAGACACCGGGGAGCTGTTTTTT. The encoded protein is CSAQRGDTGELFF.

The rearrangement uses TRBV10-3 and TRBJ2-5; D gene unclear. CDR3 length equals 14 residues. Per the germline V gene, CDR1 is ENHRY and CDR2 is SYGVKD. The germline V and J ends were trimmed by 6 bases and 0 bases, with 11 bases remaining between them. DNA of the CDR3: TGTGCCATCAGGGGGTTGGGGAACCAAGAGACCCAGTACTTC. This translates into CAIRGLGNQETQYF.

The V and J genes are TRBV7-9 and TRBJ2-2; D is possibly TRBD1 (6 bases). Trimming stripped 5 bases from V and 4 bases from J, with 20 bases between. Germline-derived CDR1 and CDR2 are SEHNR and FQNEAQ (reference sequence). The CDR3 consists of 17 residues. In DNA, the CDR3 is TGTGCCAGCAGCCCCTCCGGCAGGGGCAGATCCACCGGGGAGCTGTTTTTT. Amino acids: CASSPSGRGRSTGELFF.

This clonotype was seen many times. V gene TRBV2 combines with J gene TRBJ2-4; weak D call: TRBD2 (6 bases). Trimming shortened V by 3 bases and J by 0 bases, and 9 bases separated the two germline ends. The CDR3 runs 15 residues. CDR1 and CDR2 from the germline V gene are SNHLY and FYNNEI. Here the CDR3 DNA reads TGTGCCAGCAGTGAGGAGCGGGTAGCCAAAAACATTCAGTACTTC. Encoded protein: CASSEERVAKNIQYF.

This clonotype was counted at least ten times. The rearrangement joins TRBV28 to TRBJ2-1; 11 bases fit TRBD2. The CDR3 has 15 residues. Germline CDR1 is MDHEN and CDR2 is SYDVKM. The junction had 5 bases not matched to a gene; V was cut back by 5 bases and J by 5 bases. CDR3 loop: CASSLPTSGDNEQFF. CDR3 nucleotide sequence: TGTGCCAGCAGTCTCCCGACTAGCGGGGACAATGAGCAGTTCTTC.

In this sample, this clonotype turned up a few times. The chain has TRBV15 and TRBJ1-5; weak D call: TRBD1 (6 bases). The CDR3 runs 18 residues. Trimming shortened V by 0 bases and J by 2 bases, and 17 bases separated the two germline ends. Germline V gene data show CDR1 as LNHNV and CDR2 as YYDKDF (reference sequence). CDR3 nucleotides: TGTGCCACCAGCAGAGATCTCGGGGGCGGATTGGGCAATCAGCCCCAGCATTTT. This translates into CATSRDLGGGLGNQPQHF.

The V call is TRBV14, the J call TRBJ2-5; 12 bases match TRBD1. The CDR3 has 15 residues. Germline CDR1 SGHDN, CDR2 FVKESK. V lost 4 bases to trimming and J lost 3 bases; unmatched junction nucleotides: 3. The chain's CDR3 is CASSLGTGGEETQYF. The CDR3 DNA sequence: TGTGCCAGCAGCCTCGGGACAGGGGGCGAAGAGACCCAGTACTTC.

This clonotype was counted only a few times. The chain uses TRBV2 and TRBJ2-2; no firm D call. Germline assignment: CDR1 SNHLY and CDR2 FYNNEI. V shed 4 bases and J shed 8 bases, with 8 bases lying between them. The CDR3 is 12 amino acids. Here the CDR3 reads CASSAYFGELFF. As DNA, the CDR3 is TGTGCCAGCAGTGCGTATTTTGGGGAGCTGTTTTTT.

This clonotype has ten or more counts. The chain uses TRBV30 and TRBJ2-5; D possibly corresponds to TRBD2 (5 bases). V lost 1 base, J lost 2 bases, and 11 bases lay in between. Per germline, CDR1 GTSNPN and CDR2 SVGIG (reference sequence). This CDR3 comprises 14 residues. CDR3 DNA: TGTGCCTGGAGTGGAGGGCGGGCGCAAGAGACCCAGTACTTC. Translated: CAWSGGRAQETQYF.

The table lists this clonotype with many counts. This chain's CDR3 is CASSLPGPQRWDSPLHF. CDR3 nucleotide sequence: TGTGCCAGCAGCTTACCCGGACCGCAGCGGTGGGATTCACCCCTCCACTTT. This sequence joins TRBV11-3 and TRBJ1-6; no definite D call. This CDR3 spans 17 amino acids. CDR1 SGHNT and CDR2 YENEEA come from the germline V gene. Trimming pared 2 bases from V and 8 bases from J, leaving 19 bases between.